The 23 T cell receptor beta chains presented below share a single source sample, sequenced in a study of blood T cell repertoires in COVID-19. Profiling relied on immunoSEQ multiplex PCR, and the TCRdb table lists in-frame clones only, not all of them. The repertoire holds 200,000 to 250,000 clones, with 87% as singletons. The sample comprised PBMCs or T cells enriched from blood (not recorded which). The receptors shown here come from a woman aged 30 to 39 with acute COVID-19.

The rearrangement uses TRBV10-1 and TRBJ2-7; D is unresolved. The CDR3 sequence is 16 residues long. Trimming left V 0 bases short and J 0 bases short, with 12 bases between. Germline loops: CDR1 WNHNN, CDR2 SYGVQD (reference sequence). The CDR3 is CASSESRHLNSYEQYF. The CDR3 DNA reads TGCGCCAGCAGTGAGTCCCGACATCTCAACTCCTACGAGCAGTACTTC.

This clone was detected only once. The chain is built from TRBV5-1 and TRBJ1-2; a possible D gene is TRBD1 (5 bases). Germline lookup yields CDR1 SGHRS and CDR2 YFSETQ. Trimming shortened V by 1 base and J by 5 bases, and 12 bases separated the two germline ends. This CDR3 region has 14 residues. The DNA of the CDR3 is TGCGCCAGCAGCTTGACCAGGGCAACTTATGGCTACACCTTC. This translates into CASSLTRATYGYTF.

The J gene is TRBJ2-3, the V gene TRBV14; the D gene is possibly TRBD2 (6 bases). Per the germline V gene, CDR1 is SGHDN and CDR2 is FVKESK. There are 15 residues in the CDR3. Trimming left V 0 bases short and J 3 bases short, with 10 bases between. The CDR3 region has the DNA TGTGCCAGCAGCCAAGATTGGAGGGCTACAGATACGCAGTATTTT. It encodes CASSQDWRATDTQYF.

V is TRBV5-6 and J is TRBJ2-1; 9 nucleotides match TRBD2. The V segment lost 3 bases and the J segment 4 bases; nucleotides outside the gene matches: 5. This CDR3 region has 15 residues. The V gene's germline CDR1 is SGHDT and CDR2 YYEEEE. CDR3 in DNA: TGTGCCAGCAGCTCGGGACTAGCAGTTTACAATGAGCAGTTCTTC. Translating gives CASSSGLAVYNEQFF.

The V call is TRBV7-2, the J call TRBJ1-5; TRBD1 might be the D (5 bases). V shed 4 bases and J shed 6 bases, with 19 bases lying between them. The CDR3 runs to 16 residues. CDR1 and CDR2 (germline): SGHTA, FQGNSA. CDR3 loop: CASSYQTRGVGQPQHF. CDR3 nucleotides: TGTGCCAGCAGCTACCAGACCCGGGGGGTGGGTCAGCCCCAGCATTTT.

The chain carries TRBV7-9 and TRBJ1-3, with D perhaps matching TRBD1 (6 bases). The length of the CDR3 is 17 residues. CDR1 is SEHNR and CDR2 is FQNEAQ in the germline V gene (reference sequence). V dropped 4 bases and J dropped 0 bases, with 16 bases sitting between them. The CDR3 is CASSSRTAFTSGNTIYF. As DNA, the CDR3 is TGTGCCAGCAGCTCAAGGACAGCCTTTACCTCTGGAAACACCATATATTTT.

This clone came up once. In DNA form, the CDR3 reads TGTGCCAGCAGAGAGCAGGGCGGTACGCAGTATTTT. Its translation is CASREQGGTQYF. The chain couples TRBV2 to TRBJ2-3; TRBD1 might be the D (5 bases). CDR1 SNHLY and CDR2 FYNNEI come from the germline V gene. V was pared by 6 bases and J by 8 bases, with 12 bases between. The CDR3 consists of 12 residues.

The rearrangement links TRBV4-1 to TRBJ1-5, with 8 bases that match TRBD1. Unmatched junction bases numbered 7, after V lost 0 bases and J lost 6 bases. Germline CDR1 and CDR2: MGHRA and YSYEKL. The CDR3 has 16 residues. The CDR3 DNA reads TGCGCCAGCAGCCAAGAAGGCAGGGGGCAGGGTCAGCCCCAGCATTTT. As protein: CASSQEGRGQGQPQHF.

The J gene is TRBJ2-1, the V gene TRBV12-3 or TRBV12-4; the D is unclear. CDR3 size: 13 residues. Between the trimmed V and J ends, which lost 5 bases and 5 bases, there was a span of 10 bases. CDR3 sequence (DNA): TGTGCCAGCAGTCCGGGTGTTAACAATGAGCAGTTCTTC. This translates into CASSPGVNNEQFF.

Only a few counts were recorded for this clone. V and J are TRBV5-5 and TRBJ1-2, with a tentative D call TRBD1 (5 bases). Trimming shortened V by 6 bases and J by 6 bases, and 15 bases separated the two germline ends. The CDR3 is 13 amino acids. Per germline, CDR1 SGHKS and CDR2 YYEKEE (reference sequence). The CDR3 here is CASTYFGGDGYTF. The CDR3 region has the DNA TGTGCCAGCACCTACTTCGGGGGGGATGGCTACACCTTC.

The chain links TRBV28 to TRBJ2-2; 7 bases map to TRBD1. Looked up from germline, CDR1 is MDHEN and CDR2 is SYDVKM. Unmatched junction bases numbered 10, after V lost 7 bases and J lost 5 bases. This CDR3 is 15 amino acids long. The CDR3 is CASMGLGGRTGELFF. DNA of the CDR3: TGTGCCAGCATGGGTTTAGGGGGCCGAACCGGGGAGCTGTTTTTT. Full variable domain (rest looked up from reference TRBV28 and TRBJ2-2): DVKVTQSSRYLVKRTGEKVFLECVQDMDHENMFWYRQDPGLGLRLIYFSYDVKMKEKGDIPEGYSVSREKKERFSLILESASTNQTSMYLCASMGLGGRTGELFFGEGSRLTVL.

This clone came up once. The chain combines TRBV19 with TRBJ1-1, with 8 bases identical to TRBD1. Germline V gives CDR1 LNHDA, CDR2 SQIVND (reference sequence). The CDR3 has 13 amino acids. J was trimmed by 4 bases and V by 5 bases; bases with no gene match: 3. As DNA, the CDR3 is TGTGCCAGTAGTGCACAGGGGGGCACTGAAGCTTTCTTT. This translates into CASSAQGGTEAFF.

Only one count was recorded for this clone. The chain employs TRBV29-1 and TRBJ2-7, with D tentatively TRBD2 (6 bases). The V end lost 7 bases, the J end lost 7 bases, and 14 bases lay between the germline ends. Germline lookup yields CDR1 SQVTM and CDR2 ANQGSEA. This CDR3 has 11 amino acids. The CDR3 region has the DNA TGCAGCGCCCGGGACTCTTGGGAGCAGTACTTC. This gives the protein CSARDSWEQYF.

A word on this clone: At one end the junction does not follow the germline gene, possibly because of a read error. J is TRBJ1-5 and V is TRBV6-1; D is ambiguous. CDR1 is MNHNS, CDR2 SASEGT, per germline. This CDR3 region has 16 residues. Here the CDR3 reads CTSSVPRAGSNQPQHF. In DNA, the CDR3 is TGTACCAGCAGTGTTCCTCGTGCAGGTAGCAATCAGCCCCAGCATTTT.

This clone was observed once. This rearrangement joins TRBV30 to TRBJ1-3; unclear D gene. Trimming removed 4 bases at V and 9 bases at J, with 13 bases between. Germline CDR1 reads GTSNPN; CDR2 reads SVGIG (reference sequence). CDR3 length: 12 amino acids. The CDR3 region is CAWNQAEGTIYF. CDR3 coding DNA: TGTGCCTGGAATCAGGCTGAGGGCACCATATATTTT.

The rearrangement uses TRBV4-3 and TRBJ1-5, with TRBD1 as a possible D gene (6 bases). CDR1 and CDR2 from the germline V gene are LGHNA and YSLEER. The CDR3 extends over 15 amino acids. Trimming removed 4 bases at V and 0 bases at J, with 10 bases between. DNA of the CDR3: TGCGCCAGCAGCCCGACAGGTTTTAGCAATCAGCCCCAGCATTTT. Translated, it gives CASSPTGFSNQPQHF.

The gene calls are TRBV27 and TRBJ2-1; TRBD2 agrees at 7 bases. This CDR3 comprises 15 residues. In germline, CDR1 is MNHEY, CDR2 SMNVEV (reference sequence). The trim removed 2 bases at V and 5 bases at J, leaving 6 bases unmatched. CDR3 in amino acids: CASSLAGVGDNEQFF. The CDR3 DNA follows: TGTGCCAGCAGTTTAGCGGGAGTGGGGGACAATGAGCAGTTCTTC.

CDR3 residues: CASSEFSGPYNEQFF. The CDR3 nucleotides read TGTGCCAGCAGCGAGTTCAGCGGTCCCTACAATGAGCAGTTCTTC. The chain has TRBV6-5 and TRBJ2-1, with a weak D call TRBD2 (5 bases). This CDR3 comprises 15 residues. The germline V gene encodes CDR1 MNHEY and CDR2 SVGAGI. V was shortened by 6 bases and J by 2 bases, with 14 bases between the two germline ends.

This sequence joins TRBV7-2 and TRBJ2-7, with 9 bases aligning to TRBD1. Trimming took 2 bases from V and 5 from J; bases not matched to a gene: 7. CDR1 is SGHTA and CDR2 is FQGNSA in the germline V gene. This CDR3 is built from 15 residues. CDR3 loop: CASSLRDRADHEQYF. The CDR3 DNA reads TGTGCCAGCAGCTTAAGGGACAGGGCCGACCACGAGCAGTACTTC. The complete variable domain, with remaining parts taken from reference TRBV7-2 and TRBJ2-7, reads GAGVSQSPSNKVTEKGKDVELRCDPISGHTALYWYRQSLGQGLEFLIYFQGNSAPDKSGLPSDRFSAERTGGSVSTLTIQRTQQEDSAVYLCASSLRDRADHEQYFGPGTRLTVT.

The rearrangement links TRBV27 to TRBJ2-5; 8 bases map to TRBD2. Germline V CDR1 and CDR2: MNHEY, SMNVEV (reference sequence). V shed 4 bases, J shed 1 base, and the junction held 2 bases outside the gene matches. The CDR3 consists of 14 residues. CDR3 in amino acids: CASSSTSGQETQYF. The DNA for the CDR3 is TGTGCCAGCAGTTCAACTAGCGGCCAAGAGACCCAGTACTTC.

The chain couples TRBV9 to TRBJ2-7, with 8 bases lining up with TRBD2. CDR1 is SGDLS, CDR2 YYNGEE, per germline. The ends lost 0 bases at V and 1 base at J; junction bases unmatched: 3. This CDR3 contains 15 residues. The DNA of the CDR3 is TGTGCCAGCAGCGTAGGGACTAGCCCTTCCTACGAGCAGTACTTC. Protein: CASSVGTSPSYEQYF. Together with reference TRBV9 and TRBJ2-7, the CDR3 gives the full variable domain: DSGVTQTPKHLITATGQRVTLRCSPRSGDLSVYWYQQSLDQGLQFLIQYYNGEERAKGNILERFSAQQFPDLHSELNLSSLELGDSALYFCASSVGTSPSYEQYFGPGTRLTVT.

CDR3: CASSKISGGARDTQYF. The CDR3 nucleotides are TGTGCCAGCAGTAAAATTAGCGGGGGGGCTCGGGATACGCAGTATTTT. The chain uses TRBV11-1 and TRBJ2-3; 11 bases fit TRBD2. The CDR3 is made up of 16 amino acids. The germline V gene has CDR1 SGHAT and CDR2 FQDESV (reference sequence). Trimming at V came to 6 bases and at J to 6 bases, leaving 11 bases not matched to a gene.

This clone appeared a single time. The rearrangement links TRBV6-2 or TRBV6-3 to TRBJ2-7; a weak D match, TRBD1 (5 bases). The CDR3 spans 14 residues. Trimming removed 5 bases from V and 1 base from J, with 12 bases in between. Germline V gene data show CDR1 as MNHEY and CDR2 as SVGEGT. In DNA form, the CDR3 reads TGTGCCAGCAGTAACCCCCAGGGATCCTACGAGCAGTACTTC. Translating gives CASSNPQGSYEQYF.